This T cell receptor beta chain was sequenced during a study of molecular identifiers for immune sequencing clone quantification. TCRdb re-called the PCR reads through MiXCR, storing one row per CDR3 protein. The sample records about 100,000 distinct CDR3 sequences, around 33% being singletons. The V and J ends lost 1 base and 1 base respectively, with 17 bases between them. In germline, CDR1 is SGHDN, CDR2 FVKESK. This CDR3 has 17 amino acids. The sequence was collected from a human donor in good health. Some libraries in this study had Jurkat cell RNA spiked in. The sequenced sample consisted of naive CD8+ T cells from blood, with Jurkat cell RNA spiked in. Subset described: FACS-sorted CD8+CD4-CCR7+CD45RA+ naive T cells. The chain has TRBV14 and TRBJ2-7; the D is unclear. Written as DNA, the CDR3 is TGTGCCAGCAGCCAAGTTGTTTCCGGGCCCCTTTCCTACGAGCAGTACTTC. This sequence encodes CASSQVVSGPLSYEQYF.